What follows is one T cell receptor beta chain and its context. The V gene's germline CDR1 is SEHNR and CDR2 FQNEAQ (reference sequence). The ends lost 5 bases at V and 6 bases at J; junction bases unmatched: 7. The CDR3 has 16 amino acids. The sample originates from a study of blood T cell repertoires in COVID-19. Looking at the study overall: The United States, Italy and Spain supplied acute and convalescent COVID-19 samples.

Recruits, aged roughly 18 to 95 years, lived in 24 US areas. Which cohort a participant joined came from the clinical history participants gave. As originally analysed: It was from reference gene primer amplification that nucleated cell counts were estimated. Assay used: immunoSEQ multiplex PCR; TCRdb lists only in-frame clones, some missing. The V and J calls and clone size are taken from that table; D and trimming were inferred from the DNA. The sample yields fewer than 350,000 clones, about 86% seen once. The chain has TRBV7-9 and TRBJ2-2; TRBD1 matches 12 bases. Sample: PBMCs or T cells enriched from blood (not recorded which). The receptor was derived from a middle-aged woman with acute COVID-19. CDR3 in amino acids: CASSPPGQGAAGELFF. The CDR3 DNA reads TGTGCCAGCAGCCCCCCGGGACAGGGGGCTGCCGGGGAGCTGTTTTTT.